What follows describes a single T cell receptor beta chain. Its matching antigen is unknown. Trimming removed 10 bases at V and 4 bases at J, with 17 bases between. The CDR3 covers 13 residues. The V gene's germline CDR1 is ENHRY and CDR2 SYGVKD. These data originate in a study of T cells and Merkel cell carcinoma outcomes. The repertoire was sequenced with immunoSEQ multiplex PCR; TCRdb's copy has only in-frame clones and lacks some. The table records about 19,000 clones, approximately 80% of them present only once. General study points: In Merkel cell carcinoma, repertoire and T-cell density reportedly predicted outcomes.

The sequence was collected from a human donor with Merkel cell carcinoma. The gene calls are TRBV10-3 and TRBJ2-7; D uncertain. Sequences were obtained from tumor tissue from Merkel cell carcinoma. In DNA, the CDR3 is TGTGCCACGACAACACCGGGCTATTACGAGCAGTACTTC. It specifies CATTTPGYYEQYF.